This T cell receptor beta chain originates from a study of T cells after yellow fever vaccination (dated by TCRdb to 2018 to 2020). About the investigation overall: The SMART-Seq v4 Ultra Low Input RNA kit was used to prepare libraries from fractions with low cell numbers. To track T-cell clones before and after primary and booster YFV17D yellow fever vaccination, bulk TCR alpha and beta repertoires were sequenced longitudinally. The cohort comprised two healthy male donors, one aged 18 to 30 and one aged 30 to 39 years. Blood was drawn at multiple timepoints before and after primary and secondary immunization, with bulk PBMC replicates and cell subsets isolated. What the study reported, not specific to this receptor: Because the study included only a couple of donors, the extent to which the findings can be generalized is limited. FACS-sorted repertoires could contain abundant contaminating clonotypes from the bulk population, so computational filtering was required. The secondary T-cell response was found to be weaker but faster than the primary response, with a peak reached on day 5 rather than on day 15. Most clones expanded after primary vaccination were re-detected after the booster (approximately 96% of CD4 and roughly 87% of CD8), suggesting broad memory maintenance. A small share of clonotypes was detected in both CD4 and CD8 compartments, with the overlap likely arising from convergent recombination.

TCR cDNA was synthesized by 5'RACE template switching, which introduced a universal primer site and unique molecular identifiers. Priming of cDNA synthesis was performed from both the TCR alpha and TCR beta constant segments. Two PCR steps were used to amplify libraries, with sample barcodes and sequencing adapters being added in the second step. Sequencing of the libraries was done on either Illumina HiSeq 2500 (2x100 bp) or NovaSeq (2x150 bp). Concerning the study's data processing: MIGEC handled demultiplexing of reads and collapsing into UMI consensus sequences, while MiXCR performed V(D)J alignment. Vaccine-responding clonotypes were defined with edgeR using replicate PBMC samples, requiring FDR below 0.01 and a log2 fold change above 5 up to day 15. Bulk clonotypes were assigned CD4 or CD8 identity according to which sequenced CD4 or CD8 repertoire held them at higher abundance. TCRdb cleaned the public reads at Q25 with fastp, built clones with MiXCR and kept in-frame beta chains. Here each entry gathers all rows of one CDR3 protein and keeps the most common genes and DNA. Clone size and V and J calls follow TCRdb, not the original study. In all, the sample holds a few hundred thousand distinct CDR3 sequences, and 7% to 10% of those were seen once. 17% of the sample is taken by the ten largest.

Reading the label with the study, this specimen's treatment or condition is: live attenuated yellow fever vaccine strain. At every blood-draw timepoint, two biological replicates of bulk PBMCs were collected. PBMCs were isolated from peripheral blood using a standard Ficoll-Paque protocol. TriZol was used to extract RNA from bulk PBMCs, CD4 and CD8 fractions, and dextramer-positive and dextramer-negative fractions. On this clonotype: What antigen it recognizes has not been identified. One base away there is no much larger clone; base qualities are not given.

This TCR was sampled from a man aged 18 to 29 who received the YFV17D yellow fever vaccine. Sequences were derived from PBMCs, sampled roughly 45 days after the first yellow fever vaccination.

The DNA sequence is given as TGCAGTGCTCCCTCGACAGGACTTTATAGCGGAGACTCCTACAATGAGCAGTTCTTC. Its protein reads: CSAPSTGLYSGDSYNEQFF. The chain is assembled from TRBV20-1 and TRBJ2-1; the D gene is perhaps TRBD1 or TRBD2, each of them matching over 6 bases. Trimming at the junction amounts to 5 bases on V and 0 bases on J, and the germline ends lie 26 bases apart. For CDR1 and CDR2, the germline V gene (reference sequence) lists DFQATT and SNEGSKA. The CDR3 runs 19 residues from the cysteine to the phenylalanine. This entry keeps only the CDR3 DNA: 57 bases, framed from base 1.